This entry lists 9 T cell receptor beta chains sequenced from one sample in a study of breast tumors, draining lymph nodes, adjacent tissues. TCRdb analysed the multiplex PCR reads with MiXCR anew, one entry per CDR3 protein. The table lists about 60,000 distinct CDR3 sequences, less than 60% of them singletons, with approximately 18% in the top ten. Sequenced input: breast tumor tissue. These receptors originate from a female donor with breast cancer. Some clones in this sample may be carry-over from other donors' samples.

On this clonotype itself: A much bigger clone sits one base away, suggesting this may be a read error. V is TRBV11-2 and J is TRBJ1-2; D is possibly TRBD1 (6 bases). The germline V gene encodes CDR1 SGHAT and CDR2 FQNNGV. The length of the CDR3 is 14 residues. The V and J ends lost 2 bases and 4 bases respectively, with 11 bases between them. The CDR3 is CASSLSRGAYGYTF. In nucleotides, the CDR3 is TGTGCCAGCAGCTTAAGCCGGGGGGCCTATGGCTACACCTTC.

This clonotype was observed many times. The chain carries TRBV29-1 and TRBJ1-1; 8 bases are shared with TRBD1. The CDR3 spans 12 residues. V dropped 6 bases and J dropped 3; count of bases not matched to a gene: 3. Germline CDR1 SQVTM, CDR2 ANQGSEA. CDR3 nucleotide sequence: TGCAGCGTCCAGGGGGCGGACACTGAAGCTTTCTTT. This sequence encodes CSVQGADTEAFF.

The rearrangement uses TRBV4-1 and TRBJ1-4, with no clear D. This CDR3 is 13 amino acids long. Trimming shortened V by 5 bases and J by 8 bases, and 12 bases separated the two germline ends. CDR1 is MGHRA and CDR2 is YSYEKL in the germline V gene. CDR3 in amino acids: CASSALGGEKLFF. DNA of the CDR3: TGCGCCAGCAGCGCGCTTGGCGGCGAAAAACTGTTTTTT.

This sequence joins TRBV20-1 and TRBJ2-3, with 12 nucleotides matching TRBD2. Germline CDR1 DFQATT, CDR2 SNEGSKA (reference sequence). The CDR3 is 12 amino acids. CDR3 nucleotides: TGCGGTGGACTAGCGGGGCCAGATACGCAGTATTTT. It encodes CGGLAGPDTQYF.

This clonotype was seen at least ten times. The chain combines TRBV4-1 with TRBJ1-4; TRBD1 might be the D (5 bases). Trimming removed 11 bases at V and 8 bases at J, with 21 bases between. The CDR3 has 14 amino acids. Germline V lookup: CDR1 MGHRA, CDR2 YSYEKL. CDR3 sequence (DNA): TGCGCCTCCAATCGTGGGGGAAATGGAGAAAAACTGTTTTTT. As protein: CASNRGGNGEKLFF.

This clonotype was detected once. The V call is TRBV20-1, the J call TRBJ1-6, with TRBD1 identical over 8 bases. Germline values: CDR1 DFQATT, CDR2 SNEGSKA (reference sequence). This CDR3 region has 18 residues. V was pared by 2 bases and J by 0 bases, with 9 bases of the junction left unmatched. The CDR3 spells CSARPIGQGSSYNSPLHF. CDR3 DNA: TGCAGTGCTAGACCTATCGGACAGGGCAGCTCCTATAATTCACCCCTCCACTTT.

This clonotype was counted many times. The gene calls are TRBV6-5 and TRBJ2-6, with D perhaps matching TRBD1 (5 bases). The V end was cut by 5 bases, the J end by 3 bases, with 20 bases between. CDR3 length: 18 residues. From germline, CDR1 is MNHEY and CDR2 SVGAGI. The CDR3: CASSHLSARGDGANVLTF. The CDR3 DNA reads TGTGCCAGCAGTCACCTCTCAGCTAGGGGCGATGGGGCCAACGTCCTGACTTTC.

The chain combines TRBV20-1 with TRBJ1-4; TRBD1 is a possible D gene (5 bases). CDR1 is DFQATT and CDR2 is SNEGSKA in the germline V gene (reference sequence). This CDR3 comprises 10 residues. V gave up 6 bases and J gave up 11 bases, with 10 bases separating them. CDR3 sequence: CSANGDKLFF. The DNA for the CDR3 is TGCAGTGCCAACGGGGACAAACTGTTTTTT.

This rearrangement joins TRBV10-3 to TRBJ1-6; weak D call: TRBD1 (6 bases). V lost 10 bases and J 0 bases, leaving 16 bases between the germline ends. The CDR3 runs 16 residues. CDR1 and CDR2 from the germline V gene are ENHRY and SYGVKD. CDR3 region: CASSLTGSSYNSPLHF. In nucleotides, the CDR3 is TGTGCCAGCAGCTTAACAGGGAGCTCCTATAATTCACCCCTCCACTTT.